This record looks at one T cell receptor (beta chain) sequence and its context. Its antigen is as yet unknown. The data were taken from a study of T cells in Graves' hyperthyroidism and ophthalmopathy. Study results and limitations: In blood, most of the thyroid clonotypes expanded above 0.001 were also present.

TCR beta CDR3 regions were amplified from RNA transcripts. An initial round of RT-PCR targeting the TCR CDR3 relied on the HTBI primer set. TCRdb itself ran the multiplex PCR reads through MiXCR, one entry per CDR3 protein. Here the sample spans hundreds of thousands of distinct CDR3 sequences, around 39% being singletons. V was cut by 4 bases and J by 5 bases, with 15 bases left in between. This CDR3 is 15 amino acids long. Exclusion of patients followed from uncontrolled infection, other autoimmune disease, pregnancy or lactation. The chain couples TRBV12-3 or TRBV12-4 to TRBJ1-5; D is undetermined. Sequencing used blood. The TCR sequence derives from a man aged 18-30 years with Graves' hyperthyroidism. CDR3 region: CASSSETESYQPQHF. The CDR3 DNA reads as TGTGCCAGCAGTTCGGAGACGGAGAGTTATCAGCCCCAGCATTTT.